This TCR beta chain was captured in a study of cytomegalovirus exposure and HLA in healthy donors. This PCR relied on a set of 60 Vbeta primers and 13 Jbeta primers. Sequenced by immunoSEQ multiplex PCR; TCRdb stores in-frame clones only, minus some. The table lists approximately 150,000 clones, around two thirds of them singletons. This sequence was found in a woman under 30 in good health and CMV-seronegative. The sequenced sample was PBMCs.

The CDR3 DNA follows: TGTGCCAGCAGCGCGCCTCAATCTACAATCTTACATCCGGACAGGGTTAAAGATACGCAGTATTTT. Translation gives CASSAPQSTILHPDRVKDTQYF. The rearrangement uses TRBV9 and TRBJ2-3, with TRBD1 matching over 8 bases. The V segment lost 3 bases and the J segment 5 bases; nucleotides outside the gene matches: 29. Germline V gene lookup returns CDR1 SGDLS and CDR2 YYNGEE. This CDR3 is 22 amino acids long. Combining the CDR3 with reference TRBV9 and TRBJ2-3 gives the whole variable domain DSGVTQTPKHLITATGQRVTLRCSPRSGDLSVYWYQQSLDQGLQFLIQYYNGEERAKGNILERFSAQQFPDLHSELNLSSLELGDSALYFCASSAPQSTILHPDRVKDTQYFGPGTRLTVL.